One T cell receptor beta chain is described in this entry. Its cognate antigen has yet to be identified. No base qualities exist here, and no much larger clone lies one base off it. This same CDR3 is encoded by further DNA sequences in the sample. TCRbeta CDR3 regions were amplified from genomic DNA using the immunoSEQ Assay, a bias-controlled multiplex PCR. Turning to the authors' computational methods: The number of nucleated cells in each sample was estimated by amplification of reference gene primers within the assay. To quantify the absolute abundance of each unique TCRbeta CDR3 rearrangement, sequence reads were collapsed and filtered. Productive Simpson clonality was computed per sample as the square root of Simpson's diversity index over productive rearrangements. What TCRdb holds here is the immuneACCESS table cut down to in-frame rearrangements. Part of the clones is not present; checked against another copy, under half of the missing clones reflect an unresolved V gene, and the others are unexplained. The V and J calls and clone size are taken from that table; D and trimming were inferred from the DNA. The sample data list 200,000 to 250,000 clones, and about 84% of these were observed just once. The top ten clones comprise roughly 2% of the sample.

This sample is drawn from a study of blood T cell repertoires in COVID-19 (dated by TCRdb to the early 2020s). In terms of the full investigation: Collaborator samples came from the United States, Italy and Spain and covered acute and convalescent phases of COVID-19. The material from the prospective study consisted of cDNA or gDNA derived from T cells, B-cell-depleted T cells, or PBMCs. Subjects who had been exposed to COVID-19, were actively infected with it, or had recovered from it provided the deeply sampled blood TCRbeta repertoires that made up the dataset. The sample metadata nearly always contained a de-identified subject ID, COVID-19 status, age in years and sex. Where available, HLA class I and class II types were taken from metadata supplied by the sample provider and were not determined by assay-based typing. The repertoires were released in a freely available public database meant as a resource for research on the immune response to SARS-CoV-2. The samples were drawn from the first 160 participants of the ongoing ImmuneRACE study and from roughly 1,300 subjects provided by 6 global collaborators.

In the prospective study, participants were roughly 18 to 100 years old, resided in fewer than 25 geographic areas of the United States, and were enrolled through a virtual design. To assign participants to cohorts, the prospective study relied on clinical history that participants themselves reported in a screening survey and a study questionnaire. Recovered participants in ImmuneRACE Cohort 3 were defined as having two consecutive negative NP/OP PCR tests, clearance from a healthcare professional, or resolution of symptoms. In the prospective study, mobile phlebotomists collected whole blood, serum and a nasopharyngeal or oropharyngeal swab from each participant. Prospective study participants could optionally give additional blood draws and questionnaires over a roughly two-month period. Before DNA extraction, blood samples from the prospective study were shipped at room temperature or frozen.

The paper as a whole reports these results and caveats: Clinical and demographic metadata were provided uncurated, with the amount varying by source and participant.

The CDR3 measures 14 amino acids from cysteine to phenylalanine. Just CDR3 DNA is preserved here, 42 bases in frame from base 1. Trimming takes 6 bases from V and 0 bases from J, and the germline ends sit 11 bases apart. Looking up the germline V gene (reference sequence) yields CDR1 MNHEY and CDR2 SMNVEV. The TCR sequence derives from a woman aged 50 to 60 who had recovered from COVID-19. Sequenced sample: PBMCs or T cells enriched from blood (not recorded which). The sequence joins TRBV27 to TRBJ1-2; tentative D gene TRBD1, with 5 bases matching. CDR3 protein: CASSRQGTNYGYTF. The sequenced DNA is TGTGCCAGCAGCCGTCAGGGAACTAACTATGGCTACACCTTC.